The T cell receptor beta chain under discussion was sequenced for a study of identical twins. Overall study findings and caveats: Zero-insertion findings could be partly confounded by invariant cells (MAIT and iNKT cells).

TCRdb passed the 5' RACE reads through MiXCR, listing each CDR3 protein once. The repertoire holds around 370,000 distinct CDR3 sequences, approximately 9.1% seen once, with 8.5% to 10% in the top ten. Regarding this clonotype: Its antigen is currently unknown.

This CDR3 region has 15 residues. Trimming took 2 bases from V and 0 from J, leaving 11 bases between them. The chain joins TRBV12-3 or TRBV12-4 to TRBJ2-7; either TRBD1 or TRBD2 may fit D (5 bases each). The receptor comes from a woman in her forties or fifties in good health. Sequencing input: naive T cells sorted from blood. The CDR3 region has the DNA TGTGCCAGCAGTTTATTGTTCGGGGCCTCCTACGAGCAGTACTTC. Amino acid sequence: CASSLLFGASYEQYF.